The clone carrying this TCR beta chain was seen ten or more times. Its antigen is undetermined. The data were taken from a study of human T cells and chemical hapten exposure. Study-level background: Subjects had 2% DPC placed on roughly 2 cm by roughly 2 cm of upper inner arm skin for sensitization.

Sample time point: pre-sensitization, week 0. Treatment noted: therapeutic diphenylcyclopropenone sensitization with weekly scalp DPC. CDR1 is WSHSY, CDR2 SAAADI, per germline. V was trimmed by 5 bases and J by 4 bases, leaving 11 bases between them. This CDR3 comprises 13 residues. The study's findings and limits: Significantly more large CDR3 similarity clusters arose among expanded TCRs than among controls.

Each CDR3 protein is one row after TCRdb ran MiXCR on the RACE reads. The profile covers 85,000 to 120,000 distinct CDR3 sequences, with roughly 12% appearing a single time and around 1.7% taken by the ten largest. This specimen was whole blood, taken in connection with sensitization to the hapten diphenylcyclopropenone (DPC). The sequence came from a woman between 50 and 59 years old with alopecia areata. Some clones in this sample may be carry-over from other donors' samples. This chain connects TRBV10-2 to TRBJ1-2, with D possibly being TRBD1 (5 bases). Here the CDR3 reads CASSLDRSYGYTF. In DNA form, the CDR3 reads TGCGCCAGCAGTCTAGACAGAAGCTATGGCTACACCTTC.